The 25 T cell receptor beta chains below come from one sample, sequenced in a study of beta chain features in type 1 diabetes. The whole isolated RNA underwent reverse transcription, so sequencing captured expressed TCRB transcripts. Assay: immunoSEQ multiplex PCR; the TCRdb copy retains only in-frame clones and omits some. This repertoire shows some 240,000 clones, roughly a tenth found once; its top ten account for 1% to 1.5%. Sequences were obtained from central memory CD4+ T cells from blood. All receptors come from a young man in good health.

The table lists this clone with a few counts. A much larger clone is a single base away; this may be a read error. This chain joins TRBV29-1 and TRBJ2-7; no definite D call. Germline lookup yields CDR1 SQVTM and CDR2 ANQGSEA. The CDR3 runs 12 residues. CDR3 region: CSGEDSRVEQYF. The CDR3 coding sequence is TGCAGCGGTGAAGACTCCCGAGTGGAGCAGTACTTC.

This clone was detected ten times or more. This rearrangement joins TRBV9 to TRBJ2-7; D is perhaps TRBD2 (5 bases). CDR1 is SGDLS and CDR2 is YYNGEE in the germline V gene. The ends were cut back, 0 bases at V and 2 bases at J, with 12 bases in the middle. This CDR3 contains 15 residues. The CDR3 DNA sequence: TGTGCCAGCAGCGTAGGCGGAGGAGAGGCCTACGAGCAGTACTTC. This codes for CASSVGGGEAYEQYF.

J is TRBJ2-5 and V is TRBV4-2; D ambiguous. The J call is doubtful: the DNA matches TRBJ2-7 better. CDR3 length: 15 amino acids. CDR1 and CDR2 from the germline V gene are LGHNA and YNFKEQ. The CDR3 DNA reads TGTGCCAGCAGCCAAGATCTAGGCTTGGGCTACGAGCAGTACTTC. Translating it yields CASSQDLGLGYEQYF.

This clone has only a few counts. The chain uses TRBV30 and TRBJ2-5, with D maybe TRBD1 (6 bases). Trimming cost V 4 bases and J 8 bases, with 20 bases left between them. CDR1 GTSNPN and CDR2 SVGIG come from the germline V gene (reference sequence). CDR3 size: 14 residues. CDR3 sequence (DNA): TGTGCCTGGAACAGGGTCCCAAGAGTGATCACCCAGTACTTC. Protein: CAWNRVPRVITQYF. Combining the CDR3 with reference TRBV30 and TRBJ2-5 gives the whole variable domain SQTIHQWPATLVQPVGSPLSLECTVEGTSNPNLYWYRQAAGRGLQLLFYSVGIGQISSEVPQNLSASRPQDRQFILSSKKLLLSDSGFYLCAWNRVPRVITQYFGPGTRLLVL.

The chain recombines TRBV30 with TRBJ1-3; no reliable D call. In germline, CDR1 is GTSNPN, CDR2 SVGIG (reference sequence). This CDR3 has 11 residues. The V gene lost 5 bases and the J gene lost 2 bases, with 4 bases spanning the gap. The CDR3 DNA reads TGTGCCTGGCAGACTGGAAACACCATATATTTT. The encoded protein is CAWQTGNTIYF. Based on the CDR3 plus reference TRBV30 and TRBJ1-3, the full variable domain is SQTIHQWPATLVQPVGSPLSLECTVEGTSNPNLYWYRQAAGRGLQLLFYSVGIGQISSEVPQNLSASRPQDRQFILSSKKLLLSDSGFYLCAWQTGNTIYFGEGSWLTVV.

Only a few counts were recorded for this clone. The V gene is TRBV6-1, the J gene TRBJ2-5, with D possibly TRBD2 on 6 matching bases. Germline V gives CDR1 MNHNS, CDR2 SASEGT. The CDR3 loop spans 13 amino acids. Trimming removed 6 bases at V and 3 bases at J, with 11 bases between. CDR3 in amino acids: CASSLDYEETQYF. The CDR3 DNA reads as TGTGCCAGCAGCTTGGACTACGAAGAGACCCAGTACTTC.

Notes on this clone: Different DNA sequences within this sample yield the same CDR3. The chain joins TRBV19 to TRBJ1-2; no clear D gene. V was trimmed by 3 bases and J by 7 bases, leaving 9 bases between them. Germline V gene lookup returns CDR1 LNHDA and CDR2 SQIVND (reference sequence). CDR3 length: 12 amino acids. The CDR3 DNA reads as TGTGCCAGTAGTATTGATCGGGGTGGCTACACCTTC. It codes for CASSIDRGGYTF.

This chain links TRBV5-6 with TRBJ2-2; tentatively, D is TRBD2 (6 bases). The CDR3 loop spans 16 amino acids. Germline loops: CDR1 SGHDT, CDR2 YYEEEE. The germline V and J ends were trimmed by 0 bases and 5 bases, with 14 bases remaining between them. In nucleotides, the CDR3 is TGTGCCAGCAGCTTGGCCGGGAGAGAGGGAACCGGGGAGCTGTTTTTT. Its translation is CASSLAGREGTGELFF.

The table lists this clone with many counts. One end of the junction is discordant with germline, which a read error may explain. The chain carries TRBV28 and TRBJ2-7, with 11 bases matching TRBD1. Germline CDR1 and CDR2: MDHEN and SYDVKM. CDR3 length: 12 residues. The CDR3 nucleotides are TGTGCCAGCAGCCCTCCGAGGGGACAGGGGGACTTC. Translating gives CASSPPRGQGDF. The whole variable domain, filled in from reference TRBV28 and TRBJ2-7, reads DVKVTQSSRYLVKRTGEKVFLECVQDMDHENMFWYRQDPGLGLRLIYFSYDVKMKEKGDIPEGYSVSREKKERFSLILESASTNQTSMYLCASSPPRGQGDFGPGTRLTVT.

The V and J genes are TRBV6-1 and TRBJ2-5; unclear D gene. The CDR3 contains 13 residues. Germline CDR1 is MNHNS and CDR2 is SASEGT. Trimming pared 4 bases from V and 8 bases from J, leaving 14 bases between. CDR3 sequence (DNA): TGTGCCAGCAGTGTCGGCTATGGGGAAACCCAGTACTTC. Protein sequence: CASSVGYGETQYF.

This clone was seen more than once but under ten times. This chain connects TRBV20-1 to TRBJ1-4, with D hard to call. From germline, CDR1 is DFQATT and CDR2 SNEGSKA (reference sequence). Trimming shortened V by 3 bases and J by 8 bases, and 7 bases separated the two germline ends. This CDR3 is 11 amino acids long. CDR3 sequence reads: CSASHGEKLFF. The CDR3 bases are TGCAGTGCTAGTCATGGGGAAAAACTGTTTTTT.

This clone has just a few counts. The chain employs TRBV28 and TRBJ2-6, with TRBD1 as a possible D gene (6 bases). The CDR3 runs 15 residues. The germline V gene has CDR1 MDHEN and CDR2 SYDVKM. V shed 2 bases and J shed 2 bases, with 7 bases lying between them. This CDR3 is CASSLRTAGANVLTF. CDR3 in DNA: TGTGCCAGCAGTTTAAGGACAGCTGGGGCCAACGTCCTGACTTTC.

The chain combines TRBV7-7 with TRBJ2-1, with TRBD2 matching 10 bases. With V trimmed by 5 bases and J by 6 bases, 7 bases remained unmatched. Germline assignment: CDR1 SSHAT and CDR2 FNYEAQ (reference sequence). There are 15 residues in the CDR3. CDR3 amino acids: CASSRAGGPPNEQFF. The CDR3 DNA reads as TGTGCCAGCAGCCGAGCGGGAGGGCCTCCCAATGAGCAGTTCTTC.

This clone was seen a handful of times. This chain links TRBV11-1 with TRBJ2-7; the D gene is possibly TRBD2 (6 bases). Germline lookup yields CDR1 SGHAT and CDR2 FQDESV (reference sequence). V lost 5 bases and J lost 7, with 18 bases in between. This CDR3 is built from 14 residues. Here the CDR3 DNA reads TGTGCCAGCAGCCCATTTGGGGGGAAGGCGGAGCAGTACTTC. This gives the protein CASSPFGGKAEQYF.

The chain carries TRBV7-2 and TRBJ2-1; D possibly corresponds to TRBD2 (6 bases). In germline, CDR1 is SGHTA, CDR2 FQGNSA. The CDR3 runs 16 residues. With 1 base removed from V and 0 bases from J, the gap between germline ends came to 10 bases. CDR3 bases: TGTGCCAGCAGCTTAGTTGTCGGGAGCTCCTACAATGAGCAGTTCTTC. It yields the protein CASSLVVGSSYNEQFF.

This clone was recorded at least ten times. This rearrangement joins TRBV28 to TRBJ2-2; TRBD1 matches at 7 bases. Germline loops: CDR1 MDHEN, CDR2 SYDVKM. The CDR3 covers 15 residues. V trimming: 4 bases; J trimming: 6 bases; junction bases outside the gene matches: 8. The CDR3: CASSYDRVGSGELFF. The DNA for the CDR3 is TGTGCCAGCAGTTATGACAGGGTTGGATCCGGGGAGCTGTTTTTT. The full variable domain, its missing parts supplied by reference TRBV28 and TRBJ2-2, is DVKVTQSSRYLVKRTGEKVFLECVQDMDHENMFWYRQDPGLGLRLIYFSYDVKMKEKGDIPEGYSVSREKKERFSLILESASTNQTSMYLCASSYDRVGSGELFFGEGSRLTVL.

This clone was detected ten times or more. This CDR3 is also generated by other DNA sequences in the sample. The genes are TRBV30 and TRBJ2-7; maybe TRBD1 (5 bases). CDR3 length equals 13 residues. V was shortened by 0 bases and J by 2 bases, with 8 bases between the two germline ends. The V gene's germline CDR1 is GTSNPN and CDR2 SVGIG (reference sequence). CDR3 in DNA: TGTGCCTGGAGTGTTCCAGGGACCTACGAGCAGTACTTC. Translated, it gives CAWSVPGTYEQYF.

Remarks on this clone: The sample carries other DNA sequences with the same CDR3. The chain combines TRBV11-2 with TRBJ2-4; D ambiguous. V was cut by 4 bases and J by 0 bases, with 7 bases left in between. Germline V gene data show CDR1 as SGHAT and CDR2 as FQNNGV. The CDR3 is 14 residues long. The CDR3 DNA follows: TGTGCCAGCAGCTCTAGGTTAGCCAAAAACATTCAGTACTTC. This encodes CASSSRLAKNIQYF.

This clone appeared many times. The rearrangement links TRBV4-3 to TRBJ2-7; weak D call: TRBD2 (5 bases). The CDR3 spans 15 residues. Germline V gene lookup returns CDR1 LGHNA and CDR2 YSLEER. Trimming left V 3 bases short and J 4 bases short, with 16 bases between. The CDR3 sequence: CASSHHLEGSYEQYF. DNA of the CDR3: TGCGCCAGCAGCCACCACTTAGAAGGGAGTTACGAGCAGTACTTC.

In this sample, this clone turned up many times. This chain links TRBV10-3 with TRBJ1-1; the D is unclear. V was pared by 0 bases and J by 7 bases, with 12 bases between. The CDR3 is made up of 14 amino acids. Germline CDR1 reads ENHRY; CDR2 reads SYGVKD. The chain's CDR3 is CAISESPGTGEAFF. In DNA, the CDR3 is TGTGCCATCAGTGAGTCGCCGGGAACGGGTGAAGCTTTCTTT.

The CDR3 nucleotides read TGTGCCAGCAGCTCGCAAGGGACAGGCTCCACTGAAGCTTTCTTT. It translates to CASSSQGTGSTEAFF. The chain combines TRBV7-8 with TRBJ1-1; 8 nucleotides line up with TRBD1. V lost 4 bases, J lost 4 bases, and 8 bases stayed unmatched. Germline V lookup: CDR1 SGHVS, CDR2 FQNEAQ. The CDR3 is 15 residues long.

This chain joins TRBV2 and TRBJ2-5; no firm D call. The CDR3 is 11 residues long. Trimming stripped 4 bases from V and 5 bases from J, with 5 bases between. Germline assignment: CDR1 SNHLY and CDR2 FYNNEI. The CDR3 spells CASSAHETQYF. CDR3 nucleotide sequence: TGTGCCAGCAGTGCTCATGAGACCCAGTACTTC.

This clone turned up a few times. The sample holds other DNA sequences that translate to the same CDR3. V is TRBV18 and J is TRBJ2-5; either TRBD1 or TRBD2 may supply D (5 bases each). CDR3 length: 13 residues. Trimming removed 6 bases at V and 2 bases at J, with 10 bases between. The germline V gene has CDR1 KGHSH and CDR2 LQKENI. The CDR3 protein is CASSPGRQETQYF. The DNA for the CDR3 is TGTGCCAGCTCGCCGGGACGACAAGAGACCCAGTACTTC.

V and J are TRBV30 and TRBJ2-1, with 13 bases identical to TRBD2. Trimming at V came to 5 bases and at J to 10 bases, leaving 11 bases not matched to a gene. CDR1 GTSNPN and CDR2 SVGIG come from the germline V gene (reference sequence). The CDR3 is 15 residues long. CDR3 sequence reads: CAWLPGLAGVGEQFF. The CDR3 coding sequence is TGTGCCTGGCTACCCGGACTAGCGGGAGTCGGGGAGCAGTTCTTC.

The gene calls are TRBV7-3 and TRBJ2-7; D may be TRBD1 (7 bases). CDR3 length equals 14 residues. The V end lost 5 bases, the J end lost 1 base, and 12 bases lay between the germline ends. Germline CDR1 SGHTA, CDR2 FQGTGA. The CDR3 loop reads CASSIQGGSYEQYF. As DNA, the CDR3 is TGTGCCAGCAGCATTCAGGGGGGTTCCTACGAGCAGTACTTC.